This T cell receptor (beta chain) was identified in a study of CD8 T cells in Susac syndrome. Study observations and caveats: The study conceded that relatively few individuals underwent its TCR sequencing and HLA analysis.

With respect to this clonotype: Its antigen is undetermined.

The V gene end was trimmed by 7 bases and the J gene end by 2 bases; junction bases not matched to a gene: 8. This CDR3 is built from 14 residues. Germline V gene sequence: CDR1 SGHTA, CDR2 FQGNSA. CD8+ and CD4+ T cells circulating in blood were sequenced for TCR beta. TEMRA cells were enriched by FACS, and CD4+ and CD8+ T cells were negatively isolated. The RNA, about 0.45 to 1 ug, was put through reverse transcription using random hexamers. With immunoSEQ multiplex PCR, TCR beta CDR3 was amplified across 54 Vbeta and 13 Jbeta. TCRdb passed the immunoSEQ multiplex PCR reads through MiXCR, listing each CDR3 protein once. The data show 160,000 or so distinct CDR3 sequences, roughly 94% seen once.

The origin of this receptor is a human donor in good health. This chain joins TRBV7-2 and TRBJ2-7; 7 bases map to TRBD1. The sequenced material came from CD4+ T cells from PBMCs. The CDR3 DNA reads TGTGCCAGCAACCCCAACAGGGGCCCCTACGAGCAGTACTTC. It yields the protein CASNPNRGPYEQYF.